The rows below give T cell receptor beta chains drawn from one sample of a study of breast tumors, draining lymph nodes, adjacent tissues. Each CDR3 protein is one row after TCRdb ran MiXCR on the multiplex PCR reads. The sample yields approximately 89,000 distinct CDR3 sequences, 25% to 35% seen once. The sample was axillary lymph node tissue. Receptors originate from a female donor with breast cancer. Some clones in this sample may be carry-over from other donors' samples. Both conserved end residues are part of each CDR3. D genes are given only for firm matches. A clone size is listed for some rows: how often the clone was seen (once, few, many), or a class if it is expanded.

CDR3nt,CDR3aa,abundance,j_gene,d_gene,v_gene
TGCAGTGCTGCCGAGATACAGGGCAATTGGGATCAGCCCCAGCATTTT,CSAAEIQGNWDQPQHF,.,TRBJ1-5,.,TRBV20-1
TGTGCCAGCAGCGCGACTAGCGGGAGAGGTTACGAGCAGTACTTC,CASSATSGRGYEQYF,many,TRBJ2-7,TRBD2,TRBV9
TGTGCCAGCAGTGAGGGACAGGGGGCAGATACGCAGTATTTT,CASSEGQGADTQYF,.,TRBJ2-3,TRBD1,TRBV6-4
TGTGCCAGCAGACAGGGGTATGGCTACACCTTC,CASRQGYGYTF,.,TRBJ1-2,TRBD1,TRBV28
TGCAGCGTCGCGGAGGGAGGGCGTCAGGCCGGACAAATGAGAAAACTGTTTTTT,CSVAEGGRQAGQMRKLFF,many,TRBJ1-4,.,TRBV29-1
TGCAGTGCTAGAGATGGGGGTTTATACATATATTTT,CSARDGGLYIYF,many,TRBJ1-3,.,TRBV20-1
TGCGCCAGCAGCCAAGTTGTTGGGGGGGGTACTCTTTACAATGAGCAGTTCTTC,CASSQVVGGGTLYNEQFF,many,TRBJ2-1,TRBD2,TRBV4-3
TGTGCCAGCAGAAATTCAGGGGGTGGCTATGGCTACACCTTC,CASRNSGGGYGYTF,many,TRBJ1-2,TRBD1,TRBV12-3/TRBV12-4
TGCGCCAGCAGTGAGGGGCTAGCGGGGGAGCAAGAGACCCAGTACTTC,CASSEGLAGEQETQYF,many,TRBJ2-5,TRBD2,TRBV10-1
TGTGCCAGCTCACCACCCTATGGGGCCTACGAGCAGTACTTC,CASSPPYGAYEQYF,many,TRBJ2-7,.,TRBV18
TGTGCCAGTACCCCTTTCGGGGCTGGGGCCAACGTCCTGACTTTC,CASTPFGAGANVLTF,many,TRBJ2-6,.,TRBV19
TGTGCCAGCAGTTCGAGCGGGAGTCATGGAGAGACCCAGTACTTC,CASSSSGSHGETQYF,many,TRBJ2-5,TRBD2,TRBV2
TGTGCCAGCAGCTTAGAGGCGACTAGCGGGAGAGGGACAGATACGCAGTATTTT,CASSLEATSGRGTDTQYF,.,TRBJ2-3,TRBD2,TRBV7-2
TGTGCCAGCAGTAAACTAGCGGGACTCACAGATACGCAGTATTTT,CASSKLAGLTDTQYF,.,TRBJ2-3,TRBD2,TRBV6-1
TGTGCCAGCAGCTCCGGACTAGCGACAGCGGTGCAGTACTTC,CASSSGLATAVQYF,.,TRBJ2-7,TRBD2,TRBV11-3
TGTGCCAGCAGTTACGGGACTAGCTCCTACGAGCAGTACTTC,CASSYGTSSYEQYF,many,TRBJ2-7,TRBD2,TRBV6-6
TGTGCCAGCAGCTTAGCCCCTCGCAGCGGGAGGGTCAGGTACGAGCAGTACTTC,CASSLAPRSGRVRYEQYF,many,TRBJ2-7,TRBD2,TRBV7-9
TGTGCCAGCAGTGTGTTAGATACCGGGGAGCTGTTTTTT,CASSVLDTGELFF,many,TRBJ2-2,.,TRBV2
TGTGCCAGCAGTTCCCACTACACCGAAGGCTACACCTTC,CASSSHYTEGYTF,many,TRBJ1-2,.,TRBV6-2/TRBV6-3
TGCAGTGCTTCTAGCGGGAGCGGTCGGACCGGGGAGCTGTTTTTT,CSASSGSGRTGELFF,many,TRBJ2-2,TRBD2,TRBV20-1
TGTGCCAGCAGTTTTCCCGGGGGGGACCCACCCATGAACACTGAAGCTTTCTTT,CASSFPGGDPPMNTEAFF,once,TRBJ1-1,.,TRBV28
TGTGCCAGCAGTACGGCCGCTCAGGGAGAGACCCAGCATTTT,CASSTAAQGETQHF,.,TRBJ1-5,.,TRBV9
TGTGCCAGCAGTTTGGGGGCGGGGTACAATCAGCCCCAGCATTTT,CASSLGAGYNQPQHF,many,TRBJ1-5,.,TRBV12-3/TRBV12-4
TGCAGTGCCTCCGGGACTAGCGGAGGTTCAGATACGCAGTATTTT,CSASGTSGGSDTQYF,.,TRBJ2-3,TRBD2,TRBV20-1
TGTGCCAGCAGCCTCCGGGGGCGAACGAACACCGGGGAGCTGTTTTTT,CASSLRGRTNTGELFF,many,TRBJ2-2,.,TRBV11-1
TGTGCCAGCAGTTTACTACAGCCCTACTCTGGAAACACCATATATTTT,CASSLLQPYSGNTIYF,.,TRBJ1-3,.,TRBV28
TGCAGTGCTAGAGCACAGTCCTACAATGAGCAGTTCTTC,CSARAQSYNEQFF,many,TRBJ2-1,.,TRBV20-1
TGCGCCAGCAGCTCAGCGGGAGGGTACAATGAGCAGTATTTT,CASSSAGGYNEQYF,.,TRBJ2-3,TRBD2,TRBV5-1
TGTCCCAAACCGCTACGGGACAGGGCGAACTATGGCTACACCTTC,CPKPLRDRANYGYTF,many,TRBJ1-2,TRBD1,TRBV6-1
TGCAGCGTTGTTTTAAGGACTAGCGGGAGGGCCTCTTACGAGCAGTACTTC,CSVVLRTSGRASYEQYF,many,TRBJ2-7,TRBD2,TRBV29-1
TGTGCCAGCACACAACACGTCGAGACTGAAGCTTTCTTT,CASTQHVETEAFF,many,TRBJ1-1,.,TRBV12-3/TRBV12-4
TGTGCCAGCAGTACCAGCGGGGCGAACACCGGGGAGCTGTTTTTT,CASSTSGANTGELFF,many,TRBJ2-2,TRBD2,TRBV27
TGCGCCAGCAGACGAGACAGGGGTTTTGTGGCCGGGGAGCTGTTTTTT,CASRRDRGFVAGELFF,many,TRBJ2-2,TRBD1,TRBV4-3
TGCGCCAGCAGCCTAGACACGGGGGAAGGGATACGGGGGGAGCTGTTTTTT,CASSLDTGEGIRGELFF,many,TRBJ2-2,.,TRBV4-3
TGTGCCAGCAGCCTGTTGTCCGGGACAGGGAGGGCAAATTCACCCCTCCACTTT,CASSLLSGTGRANSPLHF,once,TRBJ1-6,TRBD1,TRBV7-3
TGTGCCAGCAGCAATAGCGGGAGGGTCGCCTACGAGCAGTACTTC,CASSNSGRVAYEQYF,.,TRBJ2-7,TRBD2,TRBV7-8
TGTGCCAGCAGTAACCCGACAGGGTTATTAGGAGCTTTCTTT,CASSNPTGLLGAFF,few,TRBJ1-1,TRBD1,TRBV6-5
TGTGCCAGCAGCTTAGACGGAGCGGGAGGGAAAGAGACCCAGTACTTC,CASSLDGAGGKETQYF,.,TRBJ2-5,TRBD2,TRBV11-1
TGTGCCAGCAGTTCTGGAAGGACTAGCGGGGCCTACGAGCAGTACTTC,CASSSGRTSGAYEQYF,many,TRBJ2-7,TRBD2,TRBV27
TGTGCCAGCACCCTACTTAGCGGGAGGGCCCTCAATGAGCAGTTCTTC,CASTLLSGRALNEQFF,many,TRBJ2-1,TRBD2,TRBV6-2/TRBV6-3
TGTGCCAGCAGCCAAGAGACAGGGGCGGCCAAAAACATTCAGTACTTC,CASSQETGAAKNIQYF,.,TRBJ2-4,TRBD1,TRBV4-2
TGTGCCACCAGTGACCCAAGGGAGACCCAGTACTTC,CATSDPRETQYF,.,TRBJ2-5,.,TRBV24-1
TGTGCCAGCAGTTTCGGTGGGGGACAGGGGGTCAAAAGACTGTTTTTT,CASSFGGGQGVKRLFF,.,TRBJ1-4,TRBD1,TRBV12-3/TRBV12-4
TGCAGTGCTTCCGGGACAGGGGTGGAGCAGTACTTC,CSASGTGVEQYF,.,TRBJ2-7,TRBD1,TRBV20-1
TGTGCCAGCAGCTCCCACAGGGTTGCCTACGAGCAGTACTTC,CASSSHRVAYEQYF,many,TRBJ2-7,.,TRBV11-2
TGTGCCAGCAGTTTGACTAGCGGGATCGGCACCGGGGAGCTGTTTTTT,CASSLTSGIGTGELFF,many,TRBJ2-2,TRBD2,TRBV12-3/TRBV12-4
TGTGCCAGCAGTTTACGCTCTTTCGGGGCGGGAGTTGGTAATGAGCAGTTCTTC,CASSLRSFGAGVGNEQFF,few,TRBJ2-1,TRBD2,TRBV28
TGCAGTGCTAGAGATTGGAGCGGGAGGACGAGCTACGGGCGGTACTTC,CSARDWSGRTSYGRYF,.,TRBJ2-7,TRBD2,TRBV20-1
TGTGCCAGCAGTTTATGGGGGGGGTATGGCTACACCTTC,CASSLWGGYGYTF,.,TRBJ1-2,.,TRBV27
TGTGCCAGCAGGCCTACCCCAGGGTCGAGTGGAAACACCATATATTTT,CASRPTPGSSGNTIYF,many,TRBJ1-3,.,TRBV2
TGTGCCAGCAGCCCGGATTACTCCCAGGAGGAGACCCAGTACTTC,CASSPDYSQEETQYF,many,TRBJ2-5,.,TRBV5-8
TGTGCCTGGAGTCTCCAACGCCGGGACCCCATATATTTT,CAWSLQRRDPIYF,many,TRBJ1-3,.,TRBV30
TGTGCCACCAAGGGGGTTGGGGGCTCCTACGAGCAGTACTTC,CATKGVGGSYEQYF,many,TRBJ2-7,.,TRBV2
TGTGCCAGTAGCATCCCAGGGCCCTATGGCTACACCATATATTTT,CASSIPGPYGYTIYF,.,TRBJ1-3,.,TRBV19
TGTGCCTGGAGTGTACTGTACTCTGGGGCCAACGTCCTGACTTTC,CAWSVLYSGANVLTF,many,TRBJ2-6,.,TRBV30